One and the same sample provided the 14 T cell receptor beta chains below, sequenced in a study of blood T cell repertoires in COVID-19. Here immunoSEQ multiplex PCR was the method, and the copy in TCRdb shows in-frame clones only, minus some. The sample lists approximately 500,000 clones; 80% to 90% were seen once. The sequenced material came from peripheral blood. Receptor source: a man younger than 35 with COVID-19, enrolled during active disease.

CDR3 protein: CASSLDTGETQYF. The DNA of the CDR3 is TGTGCCAGCAGCTTAGATACAGGGGAGACCCAGTACTTC. V usage is TRBV7-9 and J usage is TRBJ2-5, with a weak D call TRBD1 (6 bases). The germline gives CDR1 SEHNR, CDR2 FQNEAQ (reference sequence). Trimming pared 1 base from V and 5 bases from J, leaving 8 bases between. CDR3 length equals 13 residues.

The V call is TRBV6-1, the J call TRBJ2-7; D might be TRBD1 (6 bases). The CDR3 is 17 residues long. V was trimmed by 4 bases and J by 0 bases, leaving 19 bases between them. Per the germline V gene, CDR1 is MNHNS and CDR2 is SASEGT. CDR3 residues: CASSGSIDRTLSYEQYF. Written as DNA, the CDR3 is TGTGCCAGCAGTGGGTCCATCGACAGGACCCTCTCCTACGAGCAGTACTTC.

This sequence joins TRBV27 and TRBJ2-2; TRBD1 matches 7 bases. The CDR3 runs 16 residues. V lost 5 bases, J lost 0 bases, and 6 bases stayed unmatched. Germline lookup yields CDR1 MNHEY and CDR2 SMNVEV (reference sequence). CDR3 DNA sequence: TGTGCCAGCAGTACCCACAGGGGAGCGAACACCGGGGAGCTGTTTTTT. Its translation: CASSTHRGANTGELFF.

The V call is TRBV11-2, the J call TRBJ2-7; a weak D match, TRBD1 (6 bases). CDR3 size: 15 residues. Germline lookup yields CDR1 SGHAT and CDR2 FQNNGV. Trimming shortened V by 2 bases and J by 1 base, and 12 bases separated the two germline ends. In nucleotides, the CDR3 is TGTGCCAGCAGCTTACTCCAGGGGAAATCCTACGAGCAGTACTTC. This encodes CASSLLQGKSYEQYF.

CDR3: CASSQEVLDVSGVQETQYF. The CDR3 coding sequence is TGCGCCAGCAGCCAAGAGGTTTTAGATGTTAGCGGAGTGCAAGAGACCCAGTACTTC. The chain employs TRBV4-1 and TRBJ2-5; TRBD2 is a possible D gene (6 bases). In germline, CDR1 is MGHRA, CDR2 YSYEKL. The CDR3 length is 19 residues. Trimming removed 0 bases at V and 2 bases at J, with 22 bases between.

The gene calls are TRBV10-1 and TRBJ2-7; D possibly corresponds to TRBD2 (6 bases). Germline CDR1 WNHNN, CDR2 SYGVQD (reference sequence). This CDR3 region has 15 residues. Between the trimmed V and J ends, which lost 2 bases and 4 bases, there was a span of 15 bases. In DNA form, the CDR3 reads TGCGCCAGCAGTGAGGGGGTCGGGAGACGGTACGAGCAGTACTTC. Its translation is CASSEGVGRRYEQYF.

This chain links TRBV11-2 with TRBJ2-1; a possible D gene is TRBD2 (6 bases). CDR1 and CDR2 (germline): SGHAT, FQNNGV. V was shortened by 4 bases and J by 7 bases, with 20 bases between the two germline ends. The CDR3 consists of 16 residues. The CDR3 nucleotides are TGTGCCAGCAGCTCCTCGGGCGGGGCCCGCACGAATGAGCAGTTCTTC. Translation gives CASSSSGGARTNEQFF.

The rearrangement uses TRBV6-5 and TRBJ2-1, with D possibly being TRBD2 (5 bases). Trimming pared 3 bases from V and 4 bases from J, leaving 16 bases between. CDR1 and CDR2 (germline): MNHEY, SVGAGI. The CDR3 runs 16 residues. This chain's CDR3 is CASSYERPGLYNEQFF. CDR3 DNA sequence: TGTGCCAGCAGTTATGAGCGGCCAGGTCTGTACAATGAGCAGTTCTTC.

The V gene is TRBV7-9, the J gene TRBJ2-5, with D perhaps TRBD2 (5 bases). The germline V gene has CDR1 SEHNR and CDR2 FQNEAQ (reference sequence). Trimming took off 5 bases at V and 5 bases at J, with 12 bases between the two ends. The CDR3 is made up of 13 amino acids. The CDR3 is CASSPEGWETQYF. CDR3 nucleotides: TGTGCCAGCAGCCCCGAGGGTTGGGAGACCCAGTACTTC.

V and J are TRBV1 and TRBJ2-1; the table's D call TRBD1 went unverified against the DNA. TRBV1 represents a pseudogene. The CDR3 consists of 19 residues. The CDR3 DNA sequence: TGCACCAGCAGCCAAGATCACGGACAGAGAAAGGGGGACTACAATGAGCAGTTCTTC. Translated, it gives CTSSQDHGQRKGDYNEQFF.

This rearrangement joins TRBV11-2 to TRBJ2-5; D perhaps matches TRBD1 (5 bases). In germline, CDR1 is SGHAT, CDR2 FQNNGV. V lost 4 bases and J 1 base, leaving 10 bases between the germline ends. This CDR3 comprises 14 residues. The CDR3 DNA reads as TGTGCCAGCAGCTACCAGACAGCCCAAGAGACCCAGTACTTC. It is translated as CASSYQTAQETQYF.

The chain has TRBV29-1 and TRBJ2-3; 14 positions agree with TRBD2. This CDR3 comprises 15 residues. V lost 5 bases and J lost 6; bases outside the gene matches: 7. Germline CDR1 and CDR2: SQVTM and ANQGSEA. As DNA, the CDR3 is TGCAGCGTTTCCGGGACTAGCGGGGGCCCGGATACGCAGTATTTT. Amino acid sequence: CSVSGTSGGPDTQYF.

This clone was seen just once. This chain joins TRBV5-5 and TRBJ2-1; 12 bases are shared with TRBD2. This CDR3 is built from 15 residues. CDR1 and CDR2 (germline): SGHKS, YYEKEE (reference sequence). Trimming removed 4 bases from V and 8 bases from J; junction bases left unmatched: 7. CDR3 sequence: CASSLGTSGWDEQFF. CDR3 sequence (DNA): TGTGCCAGCAGCCTAGGGACTAGCGGGTGGGATGAGCAGTTCTTC.

The chain joins TRBV5-1 to TRBJ2-7; 7 bases are shared with TRBD2. With 2 bases clipped from V and 0 bases from J, the junction kept 8 bases outside the gene matches. In germline, CDR1 is SGHRS, CDR2 YFSETQ. CDR3 length equals 16 residues. CDR3 DNA: TGCGCCAGCAGCTTATTAAGCGGGGTCAGCTCCTACGAGCAGTACTTC. Encoded protein: CASSLLSGVSSYEQYF.